This T cell receptor beta chain derives from a study of metastatic and nonmetastatic thyroid tumors. This clone was recorded at least ten times. Using MiXCR, TCRdb re-called clones from the PCR reads. Among tens of thousands of clones listed, roughly 19% were seen once. Every patient underwent thyroid surgery untreated. There are 12 residues in the CDR3. Germline lookup yields CDR1 LNHDA and CDR2 SQIVND (reference sequence). The V gene lost 10 bases and the J gene lost 7 bases, with 14 bases spanning the gap. The sequence came from a female donor with papillary thyroid cancer or a benign thyroid nodule (not recorded which). Some clones in this sample may be carry-over from other donors' samples. Source material: blood. This rearrangement joins TRBV19 to TRBJ1-5, with a weak D call TRBD1 (5 bases). Written as DNA, the CDR3 is TGTGCCACTTGGGGGGGTGAGCAGCCCCAGCATTTT. It yields the protein CATWGGEQPQHF.